One sample yielded the 20 T cell receptor beta chains listed below, sequenced in a study of blood T cell repertoires in COVID-19. Using immunoSEQ multiplex PCR, the repertoire was profiled, and TCRdb retains in-frame clones only, with some absent. There are 130,000 to 150,000 clones in the sample; around 84% occur only once, and 9.5% to 13% lies in the top ten. Sample: peripheral blood. The receptors here all came from a man aged 55 to 70 with active or convalescent COVID-19.

This chain uses TRBV4-3 with TRBJ1-1; D might be TRBD1 (5 bases). Trimming stripped 1 base from V and 1 base from J, with 7 bases between. Germline V lookup: CDR1 LGHNA, CDR2 YSLEER. The CDR3 covers 14 residues. CDR3 in amino acids: CASSQGQGNTEAFF. CDR3 nucleotides: TGCGCCAGCAGCCAAGGGCAGGGGAACACTGAAGCTTTCTTT.

This clone was seen a handful of times. This chain uses TRBV7-2 with TRBJ1-6, with D unclear. The CDR3 runs to 13 residues. Trimming took off 8 bases at V and 9 bases at J, with 14 bases between the two ends. CDR1 SGHTA and CDR2 FQGNSA come from the germline V gene. The CDR3 nucleotides are TGTGCCAGCCACGCGGGCCCCAGTTCACCCCTCCACTTT. Encoded protein: CASHAGPSSPLHF.

The CDR3 spells CASSSSSVPPQHF. The CDR3 region has the DNA TGTGCCAGCAGTTCTTCCTCGGTCCCGCCCCAGCATTTT. V and J are TRBV6-2 or TRBV6-3 and TRBJ1-5; D is undetermined. This CDR3 spans 13 amino acids. Germline loops: CDR1 MNHEY, CDR2 SVGEGT. With 4 bases removed from V and 9 bases from J, the gap between germline ends came to 13 bases.

The chain links TRBV18 to TRBJ2-2, with 11 positions matching TRBD2. The CDR3 is made up of 15 amino acids. Germline CDR1 KGHSH, CDR2 LQKENI. V lost 5 bases, J lost 5 bases, and 4 bases stayed unmatched. The CDR3 protein is CASSERLAGTGELFF. CDR3 nucleotides: TGTGCCAGCTCAGAGAGACTAGCGGGGACCGGGGAGCTGTTTTTT.

In the case of this clone: The junction departs from the called germline gene at one end, perhaps through a read error. V is TRBV6-2 or TRBV6-3 and J is TRBJ2-1; no clear D. The CDR3 covers 13 residues. Germline V lookup: CDR1 MNHEY, CDR2 SVGEGT. The CDR3 bases are TGTGCCAGCAGTTATGCGTCCTTCAATGAGCAGTTCTTC. Its protein is CASSYASFNEQFF.

This clone appeared a few times. The chain employs TRBV7-2 and TRBJ1-1; TRBD1 aligns across 7 bases. This CDR3 has 14 amino acids. V dropped 5 bases and J dropped 0; count of bases not matched to a gene: 3. CDR1 is SGHTA and CDR2 is FQGNSA in the germline V gene. The CDR3 nucleotides read TGTGCCAGCAGCCTAACAGGGGTGAACACTGAAGCTTTCTTT. Protein: CASSLTGVNTEAFF.

The chain carries TRBV6-2 or TRBV6-3 and TRBJ1-5; D ambiguous. V gave up 2 bases and J gave up 3 bases, with 11 bases separating them. The CDR3 loop spans 15 amino acids. Germline CDR1 and CDR2: MNHEY and SVGEGT. This CDR3 reads CASSYPRPYNQPQHF. CDR3 coding DNA: TGTGCCAGCAGTTACCCGAGGCCCTACAATCAGCCCCAGCATTTT.

The V gene is TRBV6-2 or TRBV6-3, the J gene TRBJ2-3; D gene ambiguous. Deletions cut 2 bases from V and 3 bases from J, with 9 bases between. The CDR3 length is 14 residues. Germline V lookup: CDR1 MNHEY, CDR2 SVGEGT. The CDR3 sequence is CASSYVLPTDTQYF. The CDR3, as DNA: TGTGCCAGCAGTTACGTTCTTCCTACAGATACGCAGTATTTT.

J is TRBJ1-2 and V is TRBV6-5, with TRBD1 as a possible D gene (5 bases). The ends were cut back, 1 base at V and 8 bases at J, with 14 bases in the middle. CDR1 and CDR2 from the germline V gene are MNHEY and SVGAGI. The CDR3 is made up of 14 amino acids. In DNA form, the CDR3 reads TGTGCCAGCAGTTACTTCTCAGGGCCAACCGGCTACACCTTC. Translating it yields CASSYFSGPTGYTF.

This clone came up once. This rearrangement joins TRBV25-1 to TRBJ2-2; TRBD2 is a possible D gene (5 bases). V gave up 3 bases and J gave up 5 bases, with 16 bases separating them. CDR1 is MGHDK and CDR2 is SYGVNS in the germline V gene. The CDR3 runs to 16 residues. The CDR3 DNA reads TGTGCCAGCAGTGACCGACTGAGGGCCCCAACCGGGGAGCTGTTTTTT. This translates into CASSDRLRAPTGELFF.

V gene TRBV6-5 combines with J gene TRBJ2-3, with 7 nucleotides matching TRBD1. The CDR3 is made up of 12 amino acids. The germline CDR1 and CDR2 sequences are MNHEY and SVGAGI. Germline trimming cut 6 bases from V and 14 bases from J; bases unmatched to any gene: 11. The CDR3 DNA follows: TGTGCCAGCAGCGCTAGGACAGGAGATCCGTATTTT. It is translated as CASSARTGDPYF.

This sequence joins TRBV11-2 and TRBJ2-5; D not certain. CDR3 length: 13 amino acids. Germline V gene lookup returns CDR1 SGHAT and CDR2 FQNNGV. The V gene lost 7 bases and the J gene lost 5 bases, with 14 bases spanning the gap. This CDR3 is CASKHPRWETQYF. The CDR3 coding sequence is TGTGCCAGCAAACACCCCAGGTGGGAGACCCAGTACTTC.

The J gene is TRBJ2-7, the V gene TRBV6-2 or TRBV6-3, with 8 nucleotides matching TRBD1. CDR1 is MNHEY, CDR2 SVGEGT, per germline. The CDR3 contains 15 residues. Trimming at V came to 3 bases and at J to 5 bases, leaving 9 bases not matched to a gene. The CDR3 loop is CASSYLAGTGNEQYF. The CDR3 nucleotides read TGTGCCAGCAGTTATCTCGCCGGGACAGGAAACGAGCAGTACTTC.

This clone was seen just once. V is TRBV18 and J is TRBJ2-6; D is uncertain. Germline V CDR1 and CDR2: KGHSH, LQKENI. V was clipped by 2 bases and J by 1 base, with 9 bases between them. This CDR3 is 16 amino acids long. CDR3 loop: CASSPVPTSGANVLTF. In nucleotides, the CDR3 is TGTGCCAGCTCACCAGTACCAACATCTGGGGCCAACGTCCTGACTTTC.

The chain combines TRBV5-8 with TRBJ2-1; the match to TRBD1 covers 11 bases. This CDR3 is built from 16 residues. V was clipped by 0 bases and J by 7 bases; unmatched bases: 6. Germline-derived CDR1 and CDR2 are SGHTS and YDEGEE. CDR3 residues: CASSLVGTGGQNEQFF. The CDR3 DNA sequence: TGTGCCAGCAGCTTGGTGGGGACAGGGGGGCAGAATGAGCAGTTCTTC.

This clone was recorded only once. J is TRBJ1-5 and V is TRBV6-5; no firm D call. This CDR3 is 15 amino acids long. V lost 6 bases and J lost 5, with 17 bases in between. CDR1 is MNHEY and CDR2 is SVGAGI in the germline V gene. DNA of the CDR3: TGTGCCAGCAGCGCCCTCCTGGGGAGGGATCAGCCCCAGCATTTT. Translated: CASSALLGRDQPQHF.

The chain couples TRBV11-3 to TRBJ1-1; no firm D call. The germline V gene has CDR1 SGHNT and CDR2 YENEEA. The V and J ends lost 1 base and 5 bases respectively, with 14 bases between them. The CDR3 runs 15 residues. CDR3 DNA: TGTGCCAGCAGCTTAGCCCTAGGTTCAGAAACTGAAGCTTTCTTT. This sequence encodes CASSLALGSETEAFF. The entire variable domain, with the rest obtained from reference TRBV11-3 and TRBJ1-1, is as follows: EAGVVQSPRYKIIEKKQPVAFWCNPISGHNTLYWYLQNLGQGPELLIRYENEEAVDDSQLPKDRFSAERLKGVDSTLKIQPAELGDSAVYLCASSLALGSETEAFFGQGTRLTVV.

The V call is TRBV5-5, the J call TRBJ1-3; D call uncertain. The CDR3 spans 16 residues. Germline V gives CDR1 SGHKS, CDR2 YYEKEE (reference sequence). Between the trimmed V and J ends, which lost 3 bases and 0 bases, there was a span of 13 bases. The DNA for the CDR3 is TGTGCCAGCAGCTCCGCAGGACTGCTCTCTGGAAACACCATATATTTT. This gives the protein CASSSAGLLSGNTIYF. The entire variable domain, with the rest obtained from reference TRBV5-5 and TRBJ1-3, is as follows: DAGVTQSPTHLIKTRGQQVTLRCSPISGHKSVSWYQQVLGQGPQFIFQYYEKEERGRGNFPDRFSARQFPNYSSELNVNALLLGDSALYLCASSSAGLLSGNTIYFGEGSWLTVV.

The chain joins TRBV6-1 to TRBJ1-1; D gene unclear. The CDR3 is 13 residues long. V lost 2 bases and J lost 5, with 9 bases in between. CDR1 and CDR2 from the germline V gene are MNHNS and SASEGT. CDR3 in DNA: TGTGCCAGCAGTGAACAGGCCCGTACTGAAGCTTTCTTT. This encodes CASSEQARTEAFF.

The chain employs TRBV18 and TRBJ1-1; 9 bases map to TRBD1. The CDR3 totals 15 residues. V was clipped by 2 bases and J by 4 bases; unmatched bases: 5. Germline V lookup: CDR1 KGHSH, CDR2 LQKENI. The CDR3 bases are TGTGCCAGCTCACCAGGGACAGGGCTAAGCACTGAAGCTTTCTTT. Encoded protein: CASSPGTGLSTEAFF.